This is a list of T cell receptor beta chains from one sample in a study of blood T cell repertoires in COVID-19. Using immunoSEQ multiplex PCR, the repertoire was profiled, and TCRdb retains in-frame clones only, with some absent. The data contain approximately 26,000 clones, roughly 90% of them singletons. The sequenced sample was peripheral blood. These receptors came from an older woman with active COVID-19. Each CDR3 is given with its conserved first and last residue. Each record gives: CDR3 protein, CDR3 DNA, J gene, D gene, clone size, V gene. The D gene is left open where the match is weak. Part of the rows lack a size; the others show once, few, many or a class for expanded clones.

CASSLDVGPTGEQFF TGTGCCAGCAGCTTGGATGTGGGTCCTACGGGTGAGCAGTTCTTC TRBJ2-1 - - TRBV5-4
CASSSPGTGSYEQYF TGTGCCAGCAGCTCCCCCGGGACAGGGTCCTACGAGCAGTACTTC TRBJ2-7 TRBD1 once TRBV7-2
CASSRDGTSRTDTQYF TGTGCCAGCAGCCGGGACGGGACATCCCGCACAGATACGCAGTATTTT TRBJ2-3 - - TRBV11-2
CASSSGQGETQYF TGTGCCAGTAGCTCAGGACAGGGGGAGACCCAGTACTTC TRBJ2-5 TRBD1 - TRBV19
CASSLVSVADTQYF TGTGCCAGCAGCTTGGTGTCGGTAGCAGATACGCAGTATTTT TRBJ2-3 - few TRBV5-4
CASQRSGNAYNEQFF TGTGCCAGCCAGCGCAGCGGGAATGCCTACAATGAGCAGTTCTTC TRBJ2-1 TRBD2 - TRBV9
CASSPIGDRGLRINTGELFF TGTGCCAGCAGTCCCATTGGGGACAGGGGCCTTCGAATAAACACCGGGGAGCTGTTTTTT TRBJ2-2 TRBD1 - TRBV28
CASSSPGTLQYF TGTGCCAGCAGCTCCCCCGGGACACTGCAGTATTTT TRBJ2-3 - - TRBV5-4
CASSQWGQGTFGRYGYTF TGTGCCAGCAGTCAATGGGGACAGGGGACCTTTGGGCGCTATGGCTACACCTTC TRBJ1-2 TRBD1 - TRBV28
CSASSGSVYNEQFF TGCAGTGCTAGTAGCGGGAGCGTTTACAATGAGCAGTTCTTC TRBJ2-1 TRBD2 - TRBV20-1
CASSPGTGAGGANVLTF TGTGCCAGCAGTCCCGGGACAGGGGCGGGAGGGGCCAACGTCCTGACTTTC TRBJ2-6 TRBD1 - TRBV27
CASSVAGAGEQFF TGTGCCAGCAGCGTAGCGGGAGCGGGGGAGCAGTTCTTC TRBJ2-1 TRBD2 - TRBV9
CASRSSSGTVSNQPQHF TGTGCCAGTAGAAGCAGTTCCGGGACAGTTAGCAATCAGCCCCAGCATTTT TRBJ1-5 TRBD1 - TRBV19
CASSRGWGRNYEQYF TGTGCCAGCAGCCGCGGCTGGGGGAGGAACTACGAGCAGTACTTC TRBJ2-7 - few TRBV3-1/TRBV3-2
CSVDRTSGSLGTDTQYF TGCAGCGTTGATAGGACTAGCGGGAGTTTAGGCACAGATACGCAGTATTTT TRBJ2-3 TRBD2 - TRBV29-1
CASRSPSANYEQYF TGTGCCAGCCGTTCGCCTAGCGCTAACTACGAGCAGTACTTC TRBJ2-7 - - TRBV6-5
CASSFSGPLLLANTGELFF TGTGCCAGCAGCTTTTCTGGTCCCCTGCTACTCGCTAACACCGGGGAGCTGTTTTTT TRBJ2-2 - - TRBV7-6
CASSFLGSEQFF TGCGCCAGCAGCTTCCTCGGGAGCGAGCAGTTCTTC TRBJ2-1 - - TRBV5-1
CASSQTASGSSGGELFF TGTGCCAGCAGCCAAACGGCTAGCGGGAGTAGTGGCGGGGAGCTGTTTTTT TRBJ2-2 TRBD2 - TRBV4-2
CSASPSGTEQYF TGCAGTGCTAGTCCTAGCGGGACCGAGCAGTACTTC TRBJ2-7 TRBD2 - TRBV20-1